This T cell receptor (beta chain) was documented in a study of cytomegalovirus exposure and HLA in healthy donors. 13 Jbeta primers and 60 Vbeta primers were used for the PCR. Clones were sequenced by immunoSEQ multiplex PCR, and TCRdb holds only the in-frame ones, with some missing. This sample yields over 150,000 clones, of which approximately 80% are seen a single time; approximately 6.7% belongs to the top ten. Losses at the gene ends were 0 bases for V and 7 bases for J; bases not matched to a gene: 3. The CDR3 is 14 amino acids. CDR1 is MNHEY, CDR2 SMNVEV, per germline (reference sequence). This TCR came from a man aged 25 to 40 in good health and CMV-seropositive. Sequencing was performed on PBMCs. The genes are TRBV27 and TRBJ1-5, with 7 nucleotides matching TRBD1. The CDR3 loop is CASSLSPGGQPQHF. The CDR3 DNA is TGTGCCAGCAGTTTATCACCAGGGGGGCAGCCCCAGCATTTT.